This T cell receptor (beta chain) was identified during a study of identical twins. Study findings and constraints: Invariant cells of the MAIT and iNKT types might have partly distorted the zero-insertion analyses. Insertions ran lower in abundant cord blood beta clonotypes, though not in memory repertoires.

A single record per CDR3 protein comes from TCRdb applying MiXCR to the 5' RACE reads. The top ten clones hold 0.98% of a sample with about 720,000 distinct CDR3 sequences, over 8.5% of them seen once. A word on this clonotype: What it binds is not known.

The ends were cut back, 4 bases at V and 0 bases at J, with 9 bases in the middle. The germline CDR1 and CDR2 sequences are SEHNR and FQNEAQ (reference sequence). This CDR3 is 15 amino acids long. The data were also submitted as part of a second study, on yellow fever vaccine responses in identical twins.

Sequencing used PBMCs. The sequence derives from a woman in her late teens or twenties in good health. The chain links TRBV7-9 to TRBJ2-2; D is undetermined. CDR3 sequence reads: CASSSTRSNTGELFF. The CDR3 nucleotides are TGTGCCAGCAGCTCGACCCGGTCGAACACCGGGGAGCTGTTTTTT.